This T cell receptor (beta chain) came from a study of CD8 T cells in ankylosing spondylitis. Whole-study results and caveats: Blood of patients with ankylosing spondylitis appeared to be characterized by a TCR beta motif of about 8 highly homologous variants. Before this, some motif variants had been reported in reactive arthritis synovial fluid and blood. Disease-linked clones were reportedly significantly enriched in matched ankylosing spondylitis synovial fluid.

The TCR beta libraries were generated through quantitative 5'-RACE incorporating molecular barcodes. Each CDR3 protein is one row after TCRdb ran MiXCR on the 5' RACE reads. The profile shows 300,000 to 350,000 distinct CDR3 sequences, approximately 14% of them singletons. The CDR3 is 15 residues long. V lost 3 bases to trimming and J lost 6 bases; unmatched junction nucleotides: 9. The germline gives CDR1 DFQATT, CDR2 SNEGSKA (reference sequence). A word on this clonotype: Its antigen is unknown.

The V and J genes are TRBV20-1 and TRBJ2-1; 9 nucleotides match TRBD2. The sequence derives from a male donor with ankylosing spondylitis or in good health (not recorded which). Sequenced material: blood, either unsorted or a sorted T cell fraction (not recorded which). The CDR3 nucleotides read TGCAGTGCTAGTGGGGGACTAGCTCCAGCCAATGAGCAGTTCTTC. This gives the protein CSASGGLAPANEQFF.